This T cell receptor beta chain was recovered during a study of shared clonotypes between healthy human individuals. Study-level background: The study used three CD4 naive, three CD4 memory, two CD8 naive and one CD8 memory plate per donor. Overall study findings and caveats: Researchers found naive subsets generally carried larger estimated richness than memory subsets. Around 4.9% of naive CD4 clonotypes were shared across several donors.

CDR1 is ENHRY and CDR2 is SYGVKD in the germline V gene. V was shortened by 4 bases and J by 3 bases, with 9 bases between the two germline ends. The CDR3 sequence is 13 residues long. This clone was counted a single time. Its specificity is unknown. In the original processing: ImmunoSEQ sequences covered only the junction and lacked quality scores; filtering therefore differed. Measured with immunoSEQ multiplex PCR; TCRdb has only the in-frame clones, and not every one. The D gene and trimming were derived from the DNA, and the V and J assignments and clone size from that table. This sample has some 660,000 clones, with approximately 73% found just once.

What was sequenced was memory CD4+ T cells sorted from blood. Subset defined: CD45RA-negative fraction. The chain has TRBV10-3 and TRBJ1-2; no firm D call. The receptor comes from a woman in her 30s in good health. CDR3 sequence (DNA): TGTGCCATCAGTGCTGACAATCACTATGGCTACACCTTC. Translating it yields CAISADNHYGYTF.